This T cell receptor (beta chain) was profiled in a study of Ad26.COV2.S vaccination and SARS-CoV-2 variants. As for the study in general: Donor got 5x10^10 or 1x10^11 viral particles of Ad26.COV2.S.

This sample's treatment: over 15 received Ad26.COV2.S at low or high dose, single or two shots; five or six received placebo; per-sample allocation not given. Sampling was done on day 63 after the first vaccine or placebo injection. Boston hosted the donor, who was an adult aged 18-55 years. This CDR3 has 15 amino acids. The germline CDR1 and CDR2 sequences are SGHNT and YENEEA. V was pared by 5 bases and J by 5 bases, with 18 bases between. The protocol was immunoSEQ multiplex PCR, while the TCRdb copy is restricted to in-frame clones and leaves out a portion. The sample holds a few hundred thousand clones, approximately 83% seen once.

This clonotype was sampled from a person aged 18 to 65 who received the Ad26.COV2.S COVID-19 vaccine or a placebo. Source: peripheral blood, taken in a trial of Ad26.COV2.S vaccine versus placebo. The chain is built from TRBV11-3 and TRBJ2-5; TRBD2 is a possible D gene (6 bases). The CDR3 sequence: CASSPGRRAGETQYF. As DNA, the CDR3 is TGTGCCAGCAGCCCTGGACGGCGGGCGGGGGAGACCCAGTACTTC.